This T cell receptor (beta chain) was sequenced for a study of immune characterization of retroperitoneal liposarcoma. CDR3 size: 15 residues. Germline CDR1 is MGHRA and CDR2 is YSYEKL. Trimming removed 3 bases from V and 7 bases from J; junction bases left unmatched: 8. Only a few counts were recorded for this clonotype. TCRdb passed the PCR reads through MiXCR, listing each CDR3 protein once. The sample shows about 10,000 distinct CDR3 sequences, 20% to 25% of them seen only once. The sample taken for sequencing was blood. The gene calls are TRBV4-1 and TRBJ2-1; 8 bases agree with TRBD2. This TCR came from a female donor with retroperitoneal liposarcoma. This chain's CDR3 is CASSHTGLDFNEQFF. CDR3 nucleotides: TGCGCCAGCAGCCACACGGGACTAGACTTTAATGAGCAGTTCTTC.